The rows below give T cell receptor beta chains drawn from one sample of a study of cytomegalovirus exposure and HLA in healthy donors. This table comes from immunoSEQ multiplex PCR, and its TCRdb copy is limited to in-frame clones, with some not included. The profile shows about 200,000 clones, 70% to 80% of them singletons. The sequenced sample consisted of PBMCs. Receptors were obtained from a woman in her twenties or thirties in good health and CMV-seropositive. The CDR3 runs from the conserved cysteine through the conserved F or W. The D gene is left open where the match is weak. Clone size, where shown, is once, few, many, or a class for clones that have expanded.

J	D	V	size	DNA	CDR3
TRBJ2-2	-	TRBV21-1	-	TGTGCCAGCAGCAAAGGTCTCCAACTAGCGGGAGACCCGGAGTCCCGGGAGCTGTTTTTT	CASSKGLQLAGDPESRELFF
TRBJ2-3	TRBD2	TRBV7-2	-	TGTGCCAGCAGCATCGGGACTAGCCCTACGACACAGTATTTT	CASSIGTSPTTQYF
TRBJ2-1	-	TRBV19	-	TGTGCCAGTAGTGCCACAGTGTACAATGAGCAGTTCTTC	CASSATVYNEQFF
TRBJ1-4	-	TRBV5-1	-	TGCGCCAGCAGCTTGGGAGGGGGTAATGAAAAACTGTTTTTT	CASSLGGGNEKLFF
TRBJ2-3	TRBD2	TRBV11-2	-	TGTGCCAGCAGCCTCATCAGCGGGAGTACGGATACGCAGTATTTT	CASSLISGSTDTQYF
TRBJ2-5	TRBD2	TRBV6-6	-	TGTGCCAGCAGGGGGACTAGCGGGGGCCAAGAGACCCAGTACTTC	CASRGTSGGQETQYF
TRBJ2-1	-	TRBV7-9	-	TGTGCCAGCAGCTACCCCGGGGGTGAGCAGTTCTTC	CASSYPGGEQFF
TRBJ2-5	TRBD2	TRBV4-3	-	TGCGCCAGCAGCCAAGACCTAGCGGGAGGAGGAGGTCTGGAGACCCAGTACTTC	CASSQDLAGGGGLETQYF
TRBJ1-5	-	TRBV6-5	-	TGTGCCAGCGGAGGGGGGGGTACTCAGCCCCAGCATTTT	CASGGGGTQPQHF
TRBJ1-1	-	TRBV5-1	-	TGCGCCAGCAGCTTCTTGGGAGGGGAGTTTGACACTGAAGCTTTCTTT	CASSFLGGEFDTEAFF
TRBJ2-6	TRBD1	TRBV11-2	few	TGTGCCAGCAGCCTCCGGGGACAGGGGAGCGGGGCCAACGTCCTGACTTTC	CASSLRGQGSGANVLTF
TRBJ2-7	TRBD2	TRBV5-6	-	TGTGCCAGCAGCCTCGGCGGAGCGGGGGTATCCTACGAGCAGTACTTC	CASSLGGAGVSYEQYF
TRBJ2-7	TRBD1	TRBV14	-	TGTGCCAGCAGCCCCCACGGACAGGGAAGGCAGCAGTACTTC	CASSPHGQGRQQYF
TRBJ2-1	-	TRBV13	-	TGTGCCAGCAGCTATAGAGGGCCACAGCAGTTCTTC	CASSYRGPQQFF
TRBJ1-1	TRBD1	TRBV18	-	TGTGCCAGCTCACCTGGACAGGGAGCCACTGAAGCTTTCTTT	CASSPGQGATEAFF
TRBJ2-7	TRBD1	TRBV7-9	few	TGTGCCAGCAGCTCCACCGGGACAGGACCTCACTACGAGCAGTACTTC	CASSSTGTGPHYEQYF
TRBJ2-2	TRBD1	TRBV7-7	once	TGTGCCAGCAGCTTAGGCAGGGGGACCGGGGAGCTGTTTTTT	CASSLGRGTGELFF
TRBJ1-1	-	TRBV7-2	few	TGTGCCAGCAGCTTCCTGGGGGGGGCGCAGAGCACTGAAGCTTTCTTT	CASSFLGGAQSTEAFF
TRBJ2-3	-	TRBV9	-	TGTGCCAGCAGCCAGGCTAGCACAGATACGCAGTATTTT	CASSQASTDTQYF
TRBJ1-1	-	TRBV11-2	-	TGTGCCAGCAGCTTAGACCCAGGGGCCCCAACTGAAGCTTTCTTT	CASSLDPGAPTEAFF
TRBJ2-1	TRBD2	TRBV9	few	TGTGCCAGCAGCGTAGGGGGCGGGAGGGCCAATGAGCAGTTCTTC	CASSVGGGRANEQFF
TRBJ1-1	-	TRBV7-9	few	TGTGCCAGCAGCTTAAGAGGAGTGAACACTGAAGCTTTCTTT	CASSLRGVNTEAFF
TRBJ1-5	-	TRBV21-1	-	TGTGCCAGCAGCAGCCACAGGGTCGGCAATCAGCCCCAGCATTTT	CASSSHRVGNQPQHF
TRBJ2-7	TRBD1	TRBV6-1	once	TGTGCCAGCAGTGATCCCGGACAGGACGAGCAGTACTTC	CASSDPGQDEQYF
TRBJ2-7	-	TRBV5-3	-	TGTGCCAGAAGCCCTCCCGGGGTAACGTGGGCTTACGAGCAGTACTTC	CARSPPGVTWAYEQYF
TRBJ2-1	TRBD2	TRBV27	-	TGTGGTACAGCGGGATATTCCTACAATGAGCAGTTCTTC	CGTAGYSYNEQFF
TRBJ2-1	-	TRBV11-3	once	TGTGCCAGCAGTCGCAATGAGCAGTTCTTC	CASSRNEQFF
TRBJ2-7	-	TRBV10-3	-	TGTGCCATCAGTGAGTTTCAGGTTCCCTACGAGCAGTACTTC	CAISEFQVPYEQYF
TRBJ2-1	TRBD2	TRBV4-1	-	TGCGCCAGCAGCCAGTTAGCGGGGGTCTCCTACAATGAGCAGTTCTTC	CASSQLAGVSYNEQFF
TRBJ1-6	-	TRBV6-5	-	TGTGCCAGCAGTTCCGGACGGGAGAATTCACCCCTCCACTTT	CASSSGRENSPLHF
TRBJ1-2	TRBD1	TRBV5-6	-	TGTGCCAGCAGCTTGATCCGGGACAGGGGGCGAGGCTACACCTTC	CASSLIRDRGRGYTF
TRBJ1-6	TRBD1	TRBV25-1	-	TGTGCCAGCCATCCGGGACAGGGGGCCAATTCACCCCTCCACTTT	CASHPGQGANSPLHF
TRBJ1-1	-	TRBV7-9	-	TGTGCCAGCAGCTTAGGAGTGGACACTGAAGCTTTCTTT	CASSLGVDTEAFF
TRBJ2-3	-	TRBV30	-	TGTGCCTGGAGTCTGGACAGTTACACAGATACGCAGTATTTT	CAWSLDSYTDTQYF
TRBJ2-7	-	TRBV2	once	TGTGCCAGCAGTGAACCTGAAGGGAACAGGGAACGTAACGAGCAGTACTTC	CASSEPEGNRERNEQYF
TRBJ2-5	TRBD2	TRBV11-2	-	TGTGCCAGCAGGGCGCCGGGGGGGGCTGGAGAGACCCAGTACTTC	CASRAPGGAGETQYF
TRBJ2-3	TRBD2	TRBV5-8	-	TGTGCTAGCAGCTTGCGGGAGAGGACAGATACGCAGTATTTT	CASSLRERTDTQYF
TRBJ1-1	-	TRBV29-1	-	TGCAGCGTTCAGGGGACGATGAACACTGAAGCTTTCTTT	CSVQGTMNTEAFF
TRBJ2-1	-	TRBV10-2	-	TGCGCCAGCAGTGAGACTGGGGGCGCCTACAATGAGCAGTTCTTC	CASSETGGAYNEQFF
TRBJ2-3	TRBD2	TRBV4-1	-	TGCGCCAGCAGCCATTCCGGGACTAGGGAACAAGATACGCAGTATTTT	CASSHSGTREQDTQYF
TRBJ2-3	TRBD2	TRBV19	few	TGTGCCAGGAAGACTAGCGGGACCACAGATACGCAGTATTTT	CARKTSGTTDTQYF
TRBJ2-2	-	TRBV4-3	-	TGCGCCAGCAGCCAAGATGCGGGTTACGGGGGATACACCGGGGAGCTGTTTTTT	CASSQDAGYGGYTGELFF
TRBJ2-5	-	TRBV27	-	TGTGCCAGCAGTCGGGCCGGGAGAGAGACCCAGTACTTC	CASSRAGRETQYF
TRBJ2-1	TRBD2	TRBV11-2	-	TGTGCCAGCAGCCAGCTAGCGGGGGGGCTTATTGAGCAGTTCTTC	CASSQLAGGLIEQFF
TRBJ2-7	-	TRBV4-3	-	TGCGCCAGCAGCCAAGACTACAGGGACTCCTACGAGCAGTACTTC	CASSQDYRDSYEQYF
TRBJ1-2	-	TRBV30	few	TGTGCCTGGAGTGTACGGGGGTTCCCTAACTATGGCTACACCTTC	CAWSVRGFPNYGYTF
TRBJ2-2	-	TRBV4-1	-	TGCGCCAGCAGCCAAGATGGAGGATACGGGGAGCTGTTTTTT	CASSQDGGYGELFF
TRBJ2-7	TRBD2	TRBV9	-	TGTGCCAGCAGCGTAGTCGGCGGGAGTAGGATCTACGAGCAGTACTTC	CASSVVGGSRIYEQYF